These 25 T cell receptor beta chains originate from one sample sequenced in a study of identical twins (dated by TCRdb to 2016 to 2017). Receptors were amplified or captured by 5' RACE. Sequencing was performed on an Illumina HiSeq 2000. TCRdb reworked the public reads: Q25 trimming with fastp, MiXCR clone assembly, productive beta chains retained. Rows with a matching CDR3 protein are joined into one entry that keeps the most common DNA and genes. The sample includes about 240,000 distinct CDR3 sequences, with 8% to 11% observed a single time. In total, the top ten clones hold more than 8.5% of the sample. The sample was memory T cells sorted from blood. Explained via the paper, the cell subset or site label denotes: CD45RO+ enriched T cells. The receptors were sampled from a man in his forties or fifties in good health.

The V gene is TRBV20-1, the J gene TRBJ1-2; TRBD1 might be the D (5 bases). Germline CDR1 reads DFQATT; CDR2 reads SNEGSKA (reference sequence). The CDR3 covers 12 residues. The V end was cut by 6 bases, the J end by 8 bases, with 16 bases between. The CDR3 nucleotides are TGCAGTGCGGGGGGGTTGATCGACGGCTACACCTTC. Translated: CSAGGLIDGYTF.

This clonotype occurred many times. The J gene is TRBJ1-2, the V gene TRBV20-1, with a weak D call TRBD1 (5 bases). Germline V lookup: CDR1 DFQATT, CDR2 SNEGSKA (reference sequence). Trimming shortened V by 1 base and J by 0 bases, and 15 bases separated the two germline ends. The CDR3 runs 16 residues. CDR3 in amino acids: CSARVRLGVANYGYTF. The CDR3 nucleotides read TGCAGTGCTAGAGTCAGGTTGGGGGTAGCTAACTATGGCTACACCTTC.

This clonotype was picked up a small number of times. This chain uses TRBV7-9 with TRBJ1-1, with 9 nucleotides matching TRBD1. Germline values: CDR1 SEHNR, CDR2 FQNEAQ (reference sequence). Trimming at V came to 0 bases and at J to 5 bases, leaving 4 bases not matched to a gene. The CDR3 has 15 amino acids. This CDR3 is CASSLAGQGGTEAFF. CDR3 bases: TGTGCCAGCAGCTTAGCGGGACAGGGTGGGACTGAAGCTTTCTTT.

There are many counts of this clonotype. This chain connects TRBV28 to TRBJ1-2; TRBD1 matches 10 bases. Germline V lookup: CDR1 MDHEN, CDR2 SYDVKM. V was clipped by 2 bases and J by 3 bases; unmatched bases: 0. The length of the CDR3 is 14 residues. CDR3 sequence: CASSLGTGDYGYTF. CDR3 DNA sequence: TGTGCCAGCAGTTTAGGGACAGGGGACTATGGCTACACCTTC.

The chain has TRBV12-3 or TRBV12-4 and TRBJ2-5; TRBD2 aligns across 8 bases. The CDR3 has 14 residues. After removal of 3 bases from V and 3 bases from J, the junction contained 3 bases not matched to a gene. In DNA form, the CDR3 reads TGTGCCAGCAGTTTCGTAGCGGGGAAAGAGACCCAGTACTTC. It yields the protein CASSFVAGKETQYF.

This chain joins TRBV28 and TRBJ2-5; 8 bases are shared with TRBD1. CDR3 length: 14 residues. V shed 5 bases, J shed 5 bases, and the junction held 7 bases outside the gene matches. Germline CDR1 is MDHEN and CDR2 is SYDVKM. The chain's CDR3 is CASSRQGLAETQYF. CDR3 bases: TGTGCCAGCAGTCGACAGGGGTTAGCGGAGACCCAGTACTTC.

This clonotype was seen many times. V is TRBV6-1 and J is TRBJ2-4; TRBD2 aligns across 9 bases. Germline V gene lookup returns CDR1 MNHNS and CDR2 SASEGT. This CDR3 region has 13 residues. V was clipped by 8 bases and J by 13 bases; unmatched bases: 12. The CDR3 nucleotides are TGTGCCAGCGGACGGGGTAGCGGGAGCCCCCAGTACTTC. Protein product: CASGRGSGSPQYF.

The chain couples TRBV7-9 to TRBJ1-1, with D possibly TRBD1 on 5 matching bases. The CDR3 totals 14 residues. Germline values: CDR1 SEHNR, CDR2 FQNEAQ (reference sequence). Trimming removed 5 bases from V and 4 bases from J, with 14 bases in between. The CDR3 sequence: CASSPNTGSTEAFF. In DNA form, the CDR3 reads TGTGCCAGCAGCCCTAATACAGGCAGCACTGAAGCTTTCTTT. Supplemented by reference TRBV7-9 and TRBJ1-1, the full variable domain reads DTGVSQNPRHKITKRGQNVTFRCDPISEHNRLYWYRQTLGQGPEFLTYFQNEAQLEKSRLLSDRFSAERPKGSFSTLEIQRTEQGDSAMYLCASSPNTGSTEAFFGQGTRLTVV.

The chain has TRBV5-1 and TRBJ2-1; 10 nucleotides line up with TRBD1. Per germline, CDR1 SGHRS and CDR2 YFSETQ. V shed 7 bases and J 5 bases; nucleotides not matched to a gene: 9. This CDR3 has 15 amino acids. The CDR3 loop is CASAPTGGANNEQFF. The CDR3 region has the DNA TGCGCCAGCGCCCCGACAGGGGGCGCGAACAATGAGCAGTTCTTC.

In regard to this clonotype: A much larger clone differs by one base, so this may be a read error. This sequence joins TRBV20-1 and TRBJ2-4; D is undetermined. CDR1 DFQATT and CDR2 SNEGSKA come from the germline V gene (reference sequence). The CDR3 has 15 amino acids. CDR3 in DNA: TGCAGTGCTAGAGAGGGGAAGTTTGACAAAAACATTCAGTGCTTC. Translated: CSAREGKFDKNIQCF.

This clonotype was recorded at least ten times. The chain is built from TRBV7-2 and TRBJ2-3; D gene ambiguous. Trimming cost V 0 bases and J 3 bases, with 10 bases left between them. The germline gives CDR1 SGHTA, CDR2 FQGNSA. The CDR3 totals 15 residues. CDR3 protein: CASSLAGYWTDTQYF. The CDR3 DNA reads TGTGCCAGCAGCTTAGCAGGGTATTGGACAGATACGCAGTATTTT. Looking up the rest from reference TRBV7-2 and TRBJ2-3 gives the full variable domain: GAGVSQSPSNKVTEKGKDVELRCDPISGHTALYWYRQSLGQGLEFLIYFQGNSAPDKSGLPSDRFSAERTGGSVSTLTIQRTQQEDSAVYLCASSLAGYWTDTQYFGPGTRLTVL.

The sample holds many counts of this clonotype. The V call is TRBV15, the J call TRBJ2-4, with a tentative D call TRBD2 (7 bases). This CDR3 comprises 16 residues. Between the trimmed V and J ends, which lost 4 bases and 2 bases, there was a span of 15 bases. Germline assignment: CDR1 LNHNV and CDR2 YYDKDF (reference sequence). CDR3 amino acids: CATSILAGATKNIQYF. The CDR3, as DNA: TGTGCCACCAGCATTCTTGCGGGGGCTACCAAAAACATTCAGTACTTC.

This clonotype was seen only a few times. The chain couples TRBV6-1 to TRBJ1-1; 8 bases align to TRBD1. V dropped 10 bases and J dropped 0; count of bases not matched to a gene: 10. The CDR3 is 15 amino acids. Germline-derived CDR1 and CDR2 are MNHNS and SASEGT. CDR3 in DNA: TGTGCCATCAACGATCACAGGGGGATGAACACTGAAGCTTTCTTT. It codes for CAINDHRGMNTEAFF.

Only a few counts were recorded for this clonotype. The CDR3 DNA is TGCAGTGTAACGAGGTGGGGCTCCTCCTACAATGAGCAGTTCTTC. Translating it yields CSVTRWGSSYNEQFF. V and J are TRBV20-1 and TRBJ2-1; tentative D call: TRBD1 (5 bases). The germline V and J ends were trimmed by 7 bases and 0 bases, with 16 bases remaining between them. The CDR3 spans 15 residues. Looked up from germline, CDR1 is DFQATT and CDR2 is SNEGSKA (reference sequence).

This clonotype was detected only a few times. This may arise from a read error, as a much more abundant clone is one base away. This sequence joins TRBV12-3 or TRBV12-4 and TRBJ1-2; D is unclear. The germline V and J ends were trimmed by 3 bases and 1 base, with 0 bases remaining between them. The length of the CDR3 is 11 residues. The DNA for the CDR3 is TGTGCCAGCAGTTTTAACTATGGCTACACCTTC. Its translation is CASSFNYGYTF.

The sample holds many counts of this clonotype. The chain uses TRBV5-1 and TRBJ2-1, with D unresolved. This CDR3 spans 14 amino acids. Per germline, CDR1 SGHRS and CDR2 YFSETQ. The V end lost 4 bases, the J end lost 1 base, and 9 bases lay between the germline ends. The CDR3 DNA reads TGCGCCAGCAGCGCCCCACCATCCTACAATGAGCAGTTCTTC. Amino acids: CASSAPPSYNEQFF.

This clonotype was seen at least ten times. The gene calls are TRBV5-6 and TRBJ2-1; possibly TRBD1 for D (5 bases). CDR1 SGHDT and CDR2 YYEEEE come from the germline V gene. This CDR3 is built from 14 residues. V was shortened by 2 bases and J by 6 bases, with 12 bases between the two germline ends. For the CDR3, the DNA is TGTGCCAGCAGCTTACAAGGGGCGGTCAATGAGCAGTTCTTC. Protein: CASSLQGAVNEQFF.

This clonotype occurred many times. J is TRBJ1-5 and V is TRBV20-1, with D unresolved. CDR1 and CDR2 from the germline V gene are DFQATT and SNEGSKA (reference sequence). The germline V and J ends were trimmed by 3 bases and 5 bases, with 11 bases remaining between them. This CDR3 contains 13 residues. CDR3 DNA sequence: TGCAGTGCTAGGACACCGAGGGATCAGCCCCAGCATTTT. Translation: CSARTPRDQPQHF.

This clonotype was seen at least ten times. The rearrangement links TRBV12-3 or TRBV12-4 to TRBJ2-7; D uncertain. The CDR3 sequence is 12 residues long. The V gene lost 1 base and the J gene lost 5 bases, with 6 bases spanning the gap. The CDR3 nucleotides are TGTGCCAGCAGTTTAGGTCTACACGAGCAGTACTTC. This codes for CASSLGLHEQYF.

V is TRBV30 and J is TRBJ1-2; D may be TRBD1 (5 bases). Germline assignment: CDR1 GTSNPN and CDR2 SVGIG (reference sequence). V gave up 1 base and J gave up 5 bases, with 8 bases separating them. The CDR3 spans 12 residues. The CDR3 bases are TGTGCCTGGAGTGCAGGGTGGTATGGCTACACCTTC. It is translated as CAWSAGWYGYTF.

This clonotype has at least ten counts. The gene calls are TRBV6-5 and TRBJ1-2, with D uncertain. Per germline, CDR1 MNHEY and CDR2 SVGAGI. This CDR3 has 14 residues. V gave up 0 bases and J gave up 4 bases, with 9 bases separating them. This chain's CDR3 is CASSYSNGIYGYTF. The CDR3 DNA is TGTGCCAGCAGTTACTCGAATGGGATCTATGGCTACACCTTC.

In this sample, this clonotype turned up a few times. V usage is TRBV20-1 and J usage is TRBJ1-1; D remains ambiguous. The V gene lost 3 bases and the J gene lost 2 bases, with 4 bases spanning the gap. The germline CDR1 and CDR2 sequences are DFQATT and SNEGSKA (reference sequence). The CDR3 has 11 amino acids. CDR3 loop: CSARVNTEAFF. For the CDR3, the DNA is TGCAGTGCTAGGGTAAACACTGAAGCTTTCTTT.

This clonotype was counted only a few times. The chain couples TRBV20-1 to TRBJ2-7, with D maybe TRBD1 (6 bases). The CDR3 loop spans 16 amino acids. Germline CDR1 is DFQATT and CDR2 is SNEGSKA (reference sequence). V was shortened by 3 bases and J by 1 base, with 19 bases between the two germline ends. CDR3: CSASSAGQRLSYEQYF. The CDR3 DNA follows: TGCAGTGCTAGCTCTGCAGGACAGCGACTTTCCTACGAGCAGTACTTC.

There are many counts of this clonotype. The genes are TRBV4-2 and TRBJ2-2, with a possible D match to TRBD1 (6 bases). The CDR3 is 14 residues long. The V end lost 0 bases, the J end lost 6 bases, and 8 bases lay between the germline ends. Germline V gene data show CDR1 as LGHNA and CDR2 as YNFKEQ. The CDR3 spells CASSQDRTAGELFF. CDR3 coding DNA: TGTGCCAGCAGCCAAGATAGGACAGCCGGGGAGCTGTTTTTT.

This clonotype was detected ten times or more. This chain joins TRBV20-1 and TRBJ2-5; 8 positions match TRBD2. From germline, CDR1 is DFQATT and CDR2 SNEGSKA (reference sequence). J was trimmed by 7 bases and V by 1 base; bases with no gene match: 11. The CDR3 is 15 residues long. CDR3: CSARVASGSRGTQYF. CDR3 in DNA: TGCAGTGCTAGAGTTGCTAGCGGGTCACGAGGGACCCAGTACTTC.